What follows describes a single T cell receptor (beta chain). This sample was taken from a study of blood T cell repertoires in COVID-19. Study in general: The United States, Italy and Spain were the sources of the acute and convalescent COVID-19 samples.

The V gene's germline CDR1 is SGHRS and CDR2 YFSETQ. The CDR3 length is 16 residues. Germline trimming cut 2 bases from V and 4 bases from J; bases unmatched to any gene: 2. Original processing methods: Amplification of reference gene primers was used by the study to estimate nucleated cell counts. Clones were read by immunoSEQ multiplex PCR, and TCRdb kept only the in-frame ones, dropping some. That table gives V, J and clone size, and the DNA gave D and trimming. The sample has tens of thousands of clones; 82% are singletons. The sample was peripheral blood. J is TRBJ2-3 and V is TRBV5-1; 15 nucleotides match TRBD2. The TCR comes from a human donor in a cohort sampled during active COVID-19. CDR3 sequence: CASSFGLAGGSDTQYF. The CDR3 region has the DNA TGCGCCAGCAGCTTCGGACTAGCGGGGGGGTCAGATACGCAGTATTTT.